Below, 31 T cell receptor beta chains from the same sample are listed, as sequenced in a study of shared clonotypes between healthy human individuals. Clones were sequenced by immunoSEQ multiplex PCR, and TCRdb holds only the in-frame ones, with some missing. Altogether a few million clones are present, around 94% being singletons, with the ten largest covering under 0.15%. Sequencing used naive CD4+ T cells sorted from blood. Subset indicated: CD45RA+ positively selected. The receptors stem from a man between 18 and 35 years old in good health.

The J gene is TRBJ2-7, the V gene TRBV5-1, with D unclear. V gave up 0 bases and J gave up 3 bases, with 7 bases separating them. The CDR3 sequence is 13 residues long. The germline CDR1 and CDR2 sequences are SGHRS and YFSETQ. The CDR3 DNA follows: TGCGCCAGCAGCTTGGGTATCTTCTACGAGCAGTACTTC. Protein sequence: CASSLGIFYEQYF.

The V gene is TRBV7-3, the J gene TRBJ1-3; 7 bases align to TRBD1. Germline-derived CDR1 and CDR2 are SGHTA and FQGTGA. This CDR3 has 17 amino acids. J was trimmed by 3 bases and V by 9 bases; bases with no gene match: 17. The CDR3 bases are TGTGCCAGGGGTGAGGGCCGGACAGGTACGAATGGAAACACCATATATTTT. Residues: CARGEGRTGTNGNTIYF.

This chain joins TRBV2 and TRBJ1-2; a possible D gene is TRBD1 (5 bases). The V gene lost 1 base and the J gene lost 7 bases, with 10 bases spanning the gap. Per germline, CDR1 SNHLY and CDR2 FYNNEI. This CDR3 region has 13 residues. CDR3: CASSEDWGSGYTF. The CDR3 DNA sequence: TGTGCCAGCAGTGAAGATTGGGGCTCTGGCTACACCTTC.

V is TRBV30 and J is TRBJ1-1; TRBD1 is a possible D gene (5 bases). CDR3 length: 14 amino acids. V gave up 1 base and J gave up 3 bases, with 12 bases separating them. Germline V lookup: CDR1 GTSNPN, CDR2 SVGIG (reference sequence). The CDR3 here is CAWSGQGIDTEAFF. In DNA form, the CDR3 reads TGTGCCTGGAGTGGGCAGGGTATCGACACTGAAGCTTTCTTT.

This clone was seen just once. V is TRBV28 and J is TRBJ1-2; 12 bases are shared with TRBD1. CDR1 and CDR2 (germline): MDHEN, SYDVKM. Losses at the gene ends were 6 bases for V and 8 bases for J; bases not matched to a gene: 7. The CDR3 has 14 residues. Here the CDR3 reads CASRPGQGAGGYTF. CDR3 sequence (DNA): TGTGCCAGCAGACCGGGACAGGGGGCAGGGGGCTACACCTTC.

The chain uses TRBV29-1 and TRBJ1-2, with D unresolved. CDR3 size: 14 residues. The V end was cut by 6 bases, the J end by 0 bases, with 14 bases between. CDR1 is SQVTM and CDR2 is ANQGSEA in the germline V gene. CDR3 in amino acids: CSVDGQPTNYGYTF. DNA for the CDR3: TGCAGCGTGGATGGGCAGCCTACTAACTATGGCTACACCTTC.

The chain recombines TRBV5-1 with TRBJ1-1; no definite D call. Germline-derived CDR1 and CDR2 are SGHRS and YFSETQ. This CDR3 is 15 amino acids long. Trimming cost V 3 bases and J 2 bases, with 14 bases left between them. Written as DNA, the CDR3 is TGCGCCAGCAGCTCCCGAGGGCAGGAAAACACTGAAGCTTTCTTT. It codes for CASSSRGQENTEAFF.

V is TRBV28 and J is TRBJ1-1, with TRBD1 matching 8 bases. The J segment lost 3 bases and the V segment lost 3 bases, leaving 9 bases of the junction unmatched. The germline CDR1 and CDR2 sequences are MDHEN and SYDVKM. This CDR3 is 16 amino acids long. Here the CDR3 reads CASSLLLTQGDTEAFF. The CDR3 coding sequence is TGTGCCAGCAGTTTGCTACTTACACAGGGGGACACTGAAGCTTTCTTT. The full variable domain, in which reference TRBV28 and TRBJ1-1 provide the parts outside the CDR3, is DVKVTQSSRYLVKRTGEKVFLECVQDMDHENMFWYRQDPGLGLRLIYFSYDVKMKEKGDIPEGYSVSREKKERFSLILESASTNQTSMYLCASSLLLTQGDTEAFFGQGTRLTVV.

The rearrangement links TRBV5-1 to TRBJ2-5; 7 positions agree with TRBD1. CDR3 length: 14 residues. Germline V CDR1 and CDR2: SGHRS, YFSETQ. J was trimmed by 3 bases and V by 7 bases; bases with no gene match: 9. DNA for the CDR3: TGCGCCAGCGCGCTAGGGGGCGTGGAAGAGACCCAGTACTTC. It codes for CASALGGVEETQYF.

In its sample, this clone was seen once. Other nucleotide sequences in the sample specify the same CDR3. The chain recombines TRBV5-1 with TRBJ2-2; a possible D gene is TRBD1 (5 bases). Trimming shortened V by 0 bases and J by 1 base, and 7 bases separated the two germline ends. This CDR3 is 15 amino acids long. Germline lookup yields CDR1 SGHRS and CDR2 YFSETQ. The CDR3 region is CASSLEGQNTGELFF. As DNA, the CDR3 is TGCGCCAGCAGCTTGGAGGGGCAGAACACCGGGGAGCTGTTTTTT.

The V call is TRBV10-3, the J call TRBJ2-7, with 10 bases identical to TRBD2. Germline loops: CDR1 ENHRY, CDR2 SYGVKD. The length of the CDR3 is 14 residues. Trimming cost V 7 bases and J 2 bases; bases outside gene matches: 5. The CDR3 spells CAIMRAGGPYEQYF. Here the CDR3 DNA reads TGTGCCATCATGAGAGCGGGAGGGCCCTACGAGCAGTACTTC.

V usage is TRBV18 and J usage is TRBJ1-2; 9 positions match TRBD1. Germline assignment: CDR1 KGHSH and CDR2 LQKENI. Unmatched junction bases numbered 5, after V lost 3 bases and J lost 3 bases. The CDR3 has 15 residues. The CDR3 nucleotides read TGTGCCAGCTCACCGAGGACAGGGGTAGACTATGGCTACACCTTC. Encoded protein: CASSPRTGVDYGYTF.

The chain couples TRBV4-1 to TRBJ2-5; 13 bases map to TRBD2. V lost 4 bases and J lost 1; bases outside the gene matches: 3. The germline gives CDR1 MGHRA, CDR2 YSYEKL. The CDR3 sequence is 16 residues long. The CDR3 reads CASSPGLAGPQETQYF. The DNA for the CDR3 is TGCGCCAGCAGCCCGGGACTAGCGGGGCCCCAAGAGACCCAGTACTTC.

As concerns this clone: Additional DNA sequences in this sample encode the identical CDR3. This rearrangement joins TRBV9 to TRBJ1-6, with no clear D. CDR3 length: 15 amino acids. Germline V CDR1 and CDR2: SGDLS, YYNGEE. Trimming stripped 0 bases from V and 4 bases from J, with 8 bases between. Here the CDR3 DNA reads TGTGCCAGCAGCGTAGGTCCCGATTATAATTCACCCCTCCACTTT. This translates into CASSVGPDYNSPLHF.

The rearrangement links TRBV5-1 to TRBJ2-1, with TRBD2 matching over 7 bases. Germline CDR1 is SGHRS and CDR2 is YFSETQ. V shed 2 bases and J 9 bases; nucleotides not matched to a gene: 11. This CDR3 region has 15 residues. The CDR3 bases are TGCGCCAGCAGCTTACAATCGGGGGGTCTCAGTGAGCAGTTCTTC. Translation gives CASSLQSGGLSEQFF.

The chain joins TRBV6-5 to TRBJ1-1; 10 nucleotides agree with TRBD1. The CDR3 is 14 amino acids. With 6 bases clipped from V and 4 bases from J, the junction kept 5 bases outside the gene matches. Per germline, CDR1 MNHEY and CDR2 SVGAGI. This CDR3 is CASSRQGAITEAFF. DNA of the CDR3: TGTGCCAGCAGCAGACAGGGGGCAATCACTGAAGCTTTCTTT.

CDR3 loop: CASSPRDRGEQYF. The DNA of the CDR3 is TGTGCCAGCAGCCCCCGGGACAGGGGCGAGCAGTACTTC. The chain uses TRBV7-3 and TRBJ2-7, with 10 bases matching TRBD1. The CDR3 is 13 residues long. J was trimmed by 6 bases and V by 5 bases; bases with no gene match: 4. Per germline, CDR1 SGHTA and CDR2 FQGTGA.

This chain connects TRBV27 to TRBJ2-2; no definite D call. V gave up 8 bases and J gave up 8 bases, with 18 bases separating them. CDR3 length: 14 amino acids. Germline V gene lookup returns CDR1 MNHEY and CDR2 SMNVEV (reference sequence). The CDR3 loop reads CASATSPESGELFF. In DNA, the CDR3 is TGTGCCAGCGCCACATCACCCGAATCAGGGGAGCTGTTTTTT.

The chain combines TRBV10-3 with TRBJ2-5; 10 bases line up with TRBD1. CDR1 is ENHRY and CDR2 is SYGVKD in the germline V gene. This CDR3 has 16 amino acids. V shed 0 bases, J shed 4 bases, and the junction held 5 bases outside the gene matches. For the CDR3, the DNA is TGTGCCATCAGTGAGTCTTGGAGGACAGGGGGAGAGACCCAGTACTTC. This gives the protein CAISESWRTGGETQYF.

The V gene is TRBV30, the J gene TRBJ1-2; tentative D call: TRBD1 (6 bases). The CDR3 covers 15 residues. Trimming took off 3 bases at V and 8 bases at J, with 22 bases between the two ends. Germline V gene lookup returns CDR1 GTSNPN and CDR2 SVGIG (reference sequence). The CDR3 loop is CAWSGSAQGEGGYTF. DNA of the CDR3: TGTGCCTGGAGCGGCTCAGCACAGGGTGAAGGAGGCTACACCTTC.

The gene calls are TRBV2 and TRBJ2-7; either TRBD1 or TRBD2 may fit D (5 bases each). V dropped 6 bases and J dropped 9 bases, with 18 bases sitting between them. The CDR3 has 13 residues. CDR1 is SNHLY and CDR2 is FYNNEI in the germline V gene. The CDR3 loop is CASSLGDGVAQYF. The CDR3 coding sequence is TGTGCCAGCAGCCTGGGGGATGGTGTGGCGCAGTACTTC.

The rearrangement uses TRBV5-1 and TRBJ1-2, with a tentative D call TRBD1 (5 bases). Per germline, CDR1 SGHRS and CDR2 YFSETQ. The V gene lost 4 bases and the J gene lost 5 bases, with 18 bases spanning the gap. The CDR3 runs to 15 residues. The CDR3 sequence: CASSRSGTATYGYTF. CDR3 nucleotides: TGCGCCAGCAGCCGATCCGGGACGGCTACTTATGGCTACACCTTC.

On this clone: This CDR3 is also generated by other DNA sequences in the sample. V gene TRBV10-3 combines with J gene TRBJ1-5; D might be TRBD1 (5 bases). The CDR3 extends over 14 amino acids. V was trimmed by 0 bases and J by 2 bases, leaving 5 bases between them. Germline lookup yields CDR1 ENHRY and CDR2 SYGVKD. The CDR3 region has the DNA TGTGCCATCAGTGAGTCAGGGGGCAATCAGCCCCAGCATTTT. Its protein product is CAISESGGNQPQHF.

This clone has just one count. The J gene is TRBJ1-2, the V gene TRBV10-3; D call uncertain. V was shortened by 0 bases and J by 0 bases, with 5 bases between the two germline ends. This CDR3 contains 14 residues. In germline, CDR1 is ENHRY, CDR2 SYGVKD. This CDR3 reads CAISESKTNYGYTF. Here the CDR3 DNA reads TGTGCCATCAGTGAGTCAAAGACTAACTATGGCTACACCTTC.

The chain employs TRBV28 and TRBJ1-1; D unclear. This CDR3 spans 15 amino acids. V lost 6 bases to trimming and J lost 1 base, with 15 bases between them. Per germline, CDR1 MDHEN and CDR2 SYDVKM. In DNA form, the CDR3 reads TGTGCCAGCAGCCCAAGAGGGCGGAGGAACACTGAAGCTTTCTTT. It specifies CASSPRGRRNTEAFF.

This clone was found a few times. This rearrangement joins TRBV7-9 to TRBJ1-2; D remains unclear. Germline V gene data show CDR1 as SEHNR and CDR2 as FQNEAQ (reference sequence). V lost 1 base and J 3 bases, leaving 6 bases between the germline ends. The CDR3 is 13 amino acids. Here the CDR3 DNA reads TGTGCCAGCAGCTTAGGGCGGTACTATGGCTACACCTTC. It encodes CASSLGRYYGYTF.

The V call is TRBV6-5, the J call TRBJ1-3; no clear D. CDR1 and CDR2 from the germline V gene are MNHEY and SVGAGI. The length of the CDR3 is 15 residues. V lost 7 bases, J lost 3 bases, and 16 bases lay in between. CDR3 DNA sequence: TGTGCCAGCATAGGAACGTTGGGGTTTGGAAACACCATATATTTT. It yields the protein CASIGTLGFGNTIYF.

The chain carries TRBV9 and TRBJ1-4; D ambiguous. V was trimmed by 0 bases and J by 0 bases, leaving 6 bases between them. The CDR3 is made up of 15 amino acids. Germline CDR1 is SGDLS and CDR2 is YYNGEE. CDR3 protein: CASSVGATTNEKLFF. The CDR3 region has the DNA TGTGCCAGCAGCGTAGGCGCGACAACTAATGAAAAACTGTTTTTT.

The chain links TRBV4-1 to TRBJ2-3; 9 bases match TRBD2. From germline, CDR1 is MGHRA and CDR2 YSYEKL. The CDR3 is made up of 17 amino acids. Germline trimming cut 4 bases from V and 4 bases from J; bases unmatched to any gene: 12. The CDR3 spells CASSLTASGNGADTQYF. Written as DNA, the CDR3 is TGCGCCAGCAGCCTTACGGCTAGCGGGAATGGCGCAGATACGCAGTATTTT.

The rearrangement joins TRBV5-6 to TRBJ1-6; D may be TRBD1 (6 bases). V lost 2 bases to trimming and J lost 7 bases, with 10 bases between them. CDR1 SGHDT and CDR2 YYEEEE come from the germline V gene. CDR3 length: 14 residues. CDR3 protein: CASSLTGRNSPLHF. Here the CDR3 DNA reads TGTGCCAGCAGCTTAACAGGGAGGAATTCACCCCTCCACTTT.

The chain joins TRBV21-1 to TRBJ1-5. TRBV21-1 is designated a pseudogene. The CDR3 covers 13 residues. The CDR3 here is CASRSGGGQPQHF. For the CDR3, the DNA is TGTGCCAGCAGATCGGGGGGCGGTCAGCCCCAGCATTTT.